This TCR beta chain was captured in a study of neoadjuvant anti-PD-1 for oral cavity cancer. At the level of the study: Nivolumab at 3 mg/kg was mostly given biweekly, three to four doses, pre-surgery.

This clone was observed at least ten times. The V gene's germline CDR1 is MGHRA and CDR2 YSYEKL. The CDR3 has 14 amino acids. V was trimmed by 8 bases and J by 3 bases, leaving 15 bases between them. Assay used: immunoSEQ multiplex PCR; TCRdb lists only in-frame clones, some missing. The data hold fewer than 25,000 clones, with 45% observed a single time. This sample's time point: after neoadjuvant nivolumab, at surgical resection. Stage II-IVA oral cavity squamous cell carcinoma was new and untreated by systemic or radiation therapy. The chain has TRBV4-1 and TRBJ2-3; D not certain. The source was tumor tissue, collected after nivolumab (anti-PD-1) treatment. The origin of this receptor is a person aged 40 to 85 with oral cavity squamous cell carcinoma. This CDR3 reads CASQRQPGTDTQYF. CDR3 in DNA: TGCGCCAGCCAAAGGCAGCCCGGGACAGATACGCAGTATTTT.